This record concerns one T cell receptor beta chain sequence. Its specificity is unknown. The source of the sample is a study of cytomegalovirus exposure and HLA in healthy donors. Sequencing was performed with immunoSEQ multiplex PCR; in TCRdb, only in-frame clones are kept and a portion is missing. This table has 35,000 to 50,000 clones, roughly 93% appearing once. Study findings and constraints: Most TCR sequences were rare, but some public TCRs occurred in many donors.

Trimming took 4 bases from V and 5 from J; bases not matched to a gene: 7. Germline V gene sequence: CDR1 MGHRA, CDR2 YSYEKL. The CDR3 length is 14 residues. The sequence was collected from a woman aged 18-29 years in good health and CMV-seronegative. The chain couples TRBV4-1 to TRBJ1-1, with 7 positions matching TRBD1. Sequencing was done on a sample of PBMCs. The DNA of the CDR3 is TGCGCCAGCAGCCCTAGGGACAGCGGAACTGAAGCTTTCTTT. Amino acids: CASSPRDSGTEAFF.